This T cell receptor (beta chain) is from a study of T-cell memory formation after mild COVID-19. This CDR3 comprises 16 residues. V lost 0 bases and J lost 2, with 10 bases in between. The germline V gene has CDR1 LGHNA and CDR2 YSLEER. There are a few counts of this clonotype. What it binds is not known. 5'RACE primed from the constant segment yielded TCR alpha and TCR beta cDNA libraries bearing sample barcodes and UMIs. TCRdb used MiXCR to reprocess the 5' RACE reads, holding one entry per CDR3 protein. The table has 180,000 or so distinct CDR3 sequences, around 10% seen once. Whole-study findings and limits: Some responding clones appeared in pre-infection memory, suggesting cross-reactive memory joined. There was a balanced CD4/CD8 profile in clones contracting day 15 to 85, and later expanders leaned CD4+.

Source material: PBMCs or a T cell subset sorted from them (not recorded which). The rearrangement links TRBV4-3 to TRBJ2-2; D is uncertain. This clonotype originated in a man between 18 and 29 years old who had mild COVID-19 (a few samples of this study predate the infection). Cell type and time point are not known. CDR3 coding DNA: TGCGCCAGCAGCCAAGACGCTAGGCCCAACACCGGGGAGCTGTTTTTT. The encoded protein is CASSQDARPNTGELFF.